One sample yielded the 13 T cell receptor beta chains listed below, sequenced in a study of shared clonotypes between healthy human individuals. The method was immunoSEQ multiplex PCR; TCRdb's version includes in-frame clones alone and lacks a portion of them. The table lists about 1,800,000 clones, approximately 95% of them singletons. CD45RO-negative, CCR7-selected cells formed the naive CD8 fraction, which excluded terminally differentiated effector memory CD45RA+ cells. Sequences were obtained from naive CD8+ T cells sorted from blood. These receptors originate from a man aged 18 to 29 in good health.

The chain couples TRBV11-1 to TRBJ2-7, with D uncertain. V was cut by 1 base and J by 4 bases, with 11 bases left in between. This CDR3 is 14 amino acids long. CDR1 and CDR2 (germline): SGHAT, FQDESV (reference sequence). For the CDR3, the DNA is TGTGCCAGCAGCTTAGTAGGGATTGGATACGAGCAGTACTTC. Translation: CASSLVGIGYEQYF.

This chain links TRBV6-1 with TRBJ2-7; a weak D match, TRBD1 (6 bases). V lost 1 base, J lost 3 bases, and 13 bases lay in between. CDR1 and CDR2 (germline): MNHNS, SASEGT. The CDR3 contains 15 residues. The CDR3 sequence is CASSEGQGISYEQYF. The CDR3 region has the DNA TGTGCCAGCAGTGAAGGGCAGGGGATTAGCTACGAGCAGTACTTC.

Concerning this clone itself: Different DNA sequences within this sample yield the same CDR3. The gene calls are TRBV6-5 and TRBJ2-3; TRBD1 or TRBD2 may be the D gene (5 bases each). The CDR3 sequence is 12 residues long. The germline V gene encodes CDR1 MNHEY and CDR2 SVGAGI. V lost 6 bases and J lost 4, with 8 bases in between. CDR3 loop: CASRRGADTQYF. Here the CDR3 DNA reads TGTGCCAGCAGGAGGGGCGCAGATACGCAGTATTTT.

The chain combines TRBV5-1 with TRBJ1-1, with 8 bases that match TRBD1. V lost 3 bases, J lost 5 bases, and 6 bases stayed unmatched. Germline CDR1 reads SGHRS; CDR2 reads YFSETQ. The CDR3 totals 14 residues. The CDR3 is CASSSDRDRTEAFF. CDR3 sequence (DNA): TGCGCCAGCAGCTCGGACAGGGACCGAACTGAAGCTTTCTTT.

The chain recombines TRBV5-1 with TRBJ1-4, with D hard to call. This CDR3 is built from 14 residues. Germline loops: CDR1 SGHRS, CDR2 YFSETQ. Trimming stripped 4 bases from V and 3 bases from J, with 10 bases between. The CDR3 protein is CASSLLLPNEKLFF. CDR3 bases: TGCGCCAGCAGCCTTTTATTACCTAATGAAAAACTGTTTTTT.

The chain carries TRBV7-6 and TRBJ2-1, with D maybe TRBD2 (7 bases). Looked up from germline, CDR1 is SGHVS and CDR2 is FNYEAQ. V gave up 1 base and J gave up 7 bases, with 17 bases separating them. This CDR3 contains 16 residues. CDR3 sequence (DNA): TGTGCCAGCAGCTTAGGTGCCGGGGGGCGCACGAATGAGCAGTTCTTC. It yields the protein CASSLGAGGRTNEQFF.

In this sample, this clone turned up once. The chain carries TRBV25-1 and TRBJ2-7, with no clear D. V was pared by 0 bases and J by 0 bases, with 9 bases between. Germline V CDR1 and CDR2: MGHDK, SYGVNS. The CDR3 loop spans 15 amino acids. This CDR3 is CASSEYVGSSYEQYF. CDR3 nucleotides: TGTGCCAGCAGTGAATATGTAGGTTCCTCCTACGAGCAGTACTTC.

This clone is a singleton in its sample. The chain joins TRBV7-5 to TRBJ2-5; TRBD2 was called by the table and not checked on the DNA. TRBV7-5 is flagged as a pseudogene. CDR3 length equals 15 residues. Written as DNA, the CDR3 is TGTGCCAGAAGCTATCGCCCCGGTCTCCAAGAGACCCAGTACTTC. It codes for CARSYRPGLQETQYF.

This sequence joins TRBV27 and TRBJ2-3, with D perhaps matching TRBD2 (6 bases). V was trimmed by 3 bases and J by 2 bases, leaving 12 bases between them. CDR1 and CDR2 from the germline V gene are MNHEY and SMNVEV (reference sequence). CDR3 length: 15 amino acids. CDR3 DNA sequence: TGTGCCAGCAGTTTCGACGGGGGTTCCACAGATACGCAGTATTTT. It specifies CASSFDGGSTDTQYF.

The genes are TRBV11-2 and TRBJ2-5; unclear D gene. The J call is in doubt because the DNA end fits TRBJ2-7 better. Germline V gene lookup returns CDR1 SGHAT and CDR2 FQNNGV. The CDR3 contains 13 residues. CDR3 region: CASSFSGAYEQYF. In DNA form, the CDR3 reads TGTGCCAGCAGCTTTTCTGGGGCCTACGAGCAGTACTTC.

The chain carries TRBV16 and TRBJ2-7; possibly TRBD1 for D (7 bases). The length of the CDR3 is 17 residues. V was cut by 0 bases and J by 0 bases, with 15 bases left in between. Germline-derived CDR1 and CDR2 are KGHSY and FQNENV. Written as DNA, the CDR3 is TGTGCCAGCAGCCAATCGGTGGCGGGACAGCCCTCCTACGAGCAGTACTTC. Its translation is CASSQSVAGQPSYEQYF.

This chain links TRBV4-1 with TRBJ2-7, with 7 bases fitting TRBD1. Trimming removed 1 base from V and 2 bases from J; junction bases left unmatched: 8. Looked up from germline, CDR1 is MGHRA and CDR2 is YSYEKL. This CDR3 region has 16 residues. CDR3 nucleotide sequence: TGCGCCAGCAGCCAAGTTCCAGGGACAGCCGCCTACGAGCAGTACTTC. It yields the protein CASSQVPGTAAYEQYF.

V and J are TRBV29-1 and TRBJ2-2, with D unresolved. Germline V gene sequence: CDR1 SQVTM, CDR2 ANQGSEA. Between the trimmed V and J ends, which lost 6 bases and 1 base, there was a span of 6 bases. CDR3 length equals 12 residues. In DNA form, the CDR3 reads TGCAGCGTCGGCCTGAACACCGGGGAGCTGTTTTTT. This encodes CSVGLNTGELFF.